This TCR beta chain was sequenced for a study of blood T cell repertoires in COVID-19. About the study: The United States, Italy and Spain were the sources of the acute and convalescent COVID-19 samples.

Here immunoSEQ multiplex PCR was the method, and the copy in TCRdb shows in-frame clones only, minus some. This sample yields roughly 34,000 clones, of which 65% to 90% are seen a single time; over 7.5% belongs to the top ten. The sequenced sample was peripheral blood. This receptor was identified in an elderly man with active COVID-19.

The CDR3 bases are TGTGCCAGCAGAGTTGGGACAGGGAGGGGCTATGGCTACACCTTC. It codes for CASRVGTGRGYGYTF. The chain couples TRBV2 to TRBJ1-2; 9 bases agree with TRBD1. This CDR3 is built from 15 residues. Germline V CDR1 and CDR2: SNHLY, FYNNEI. V shed 6 bases and J 4 bases; nucleotides not matched to a gene: 9.